This T cell receptor (beta chain) was recovered during a study of CD8 T cells in ankylosing spondylitis. Findings and limits, study-wide: Roughly eight highly homologous variants made up a TCR beta motif that seemed to typify ankylosing spondylitis blood. Clones linked to the disease showed a CD8+ phenotype. They occurred at relatively low frequencies in peripheral blood. The study looked at matched synovial fluid samples from ankylosing spondylitis patients. Disease-linked clones were reported to be significantly enriched there.

CDR3 size: 13 residues. The germline V gene encodes CDR1 SEHNR and CDR2 FQNEAQ (reference sequence). The V gene lost 2 bases and the J gene lost 10 bases, with 14 bases spanning the gap. Via MiXCR, TCRdb re-called the 5' RACE reads, giving one row per CDR3 protein. The table includes under 300,000 distinct CDR3 sequences, about 11% detected once. Points on this clonotype: What it binds is unknown.

The clonotype originates from a male donor with ankylosing spondylitis or in good health (not recorded which). The chain employs TRBV7-9 and TRBJ1-1, with D unclear. The specimen sequenced was blood, either unsorted or a sorted T cell fraction (not recorded which). The CDR3 coding sequence is TGTGCCAGCAGCTTACCCGGGCCTAGCGGAGCTTTCTTT. This codes for CASSLPGPSGAFF.